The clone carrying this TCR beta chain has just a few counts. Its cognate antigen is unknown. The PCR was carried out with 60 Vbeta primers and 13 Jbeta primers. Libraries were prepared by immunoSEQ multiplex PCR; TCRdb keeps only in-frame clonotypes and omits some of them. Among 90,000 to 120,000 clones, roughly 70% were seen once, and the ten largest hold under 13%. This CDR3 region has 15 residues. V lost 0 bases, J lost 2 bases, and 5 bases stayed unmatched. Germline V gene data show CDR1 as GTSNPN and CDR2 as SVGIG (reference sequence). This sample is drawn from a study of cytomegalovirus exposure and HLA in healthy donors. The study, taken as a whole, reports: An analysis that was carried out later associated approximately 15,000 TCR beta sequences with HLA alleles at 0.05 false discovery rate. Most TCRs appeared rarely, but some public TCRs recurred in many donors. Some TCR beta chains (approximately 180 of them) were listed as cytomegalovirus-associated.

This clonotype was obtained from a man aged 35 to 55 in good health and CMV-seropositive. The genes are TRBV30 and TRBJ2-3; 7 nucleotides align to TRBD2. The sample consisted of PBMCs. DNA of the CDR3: TGTGCCTGGAGTGTAACAGCGGGGACCACAGATACGCAGTATTTT. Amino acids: CAWSVTAGTTDTQYF.